The 8 T cell receptor beta chains given below trace back to one sample, sequenced in a study of cytomegalovirus exposure and HLA in healthy donors. With 60 Vbeta and 13 Jbeta primers, the PCR was carried out. TCRdb's copy holds only in-frame clones and misses some; the assay was immunoSEQ multiplex PCR. The sample includes 180,000 or so clones, 75% to 85% of them seen just once. The material sequenced was PBMCs. The receptors were gathered from a man aged 18 to 30 in good health and CMV-seronegative.

This chain joins TRBV11-3 and TRBJ1-2; 8 positions agree with TRBD1. J was trimmed by 4 bases and V by 4 bases; bases with no gene match: 8. There are 15 residues in the CDR3. Germline V lookup: CDR1 SGHNT, CDR2 YENEEA. CDR3 amino acids: CASSYQGASSYGYTF. In DNA form, the CDR3 reads TGTGCCAGCAGCTATCAGGGGGCCAGTAGCTATGGCTACACCTTC.

The chain uses TRBV28 and TRBJ2-7, with TRBD2 identical over 8 bases. The CDR3 covers 14 residues. V was pared by 3 bases and J by 6 bases, with 7 bases of the junction left unmatched. Germline-derived CDR1 and CDR2 are MDHEN and SYDVKM. CDR3 loop: CASSLPSGHSEQYF. The DNA of the CDR3 is TGTGCCAGCAGTTTGCCTAGCGGGCACTCCGAGCAGTACTTC.

This rearrangement joins TRBV7-8 to TRBJ2-7; 7 nucleotides match TRBD2. The CDR3 extends over 15 amino acids. V gave up 2 bases and J gave up 4 bases; unmatched junction bases: 8. Germline-derived CDR1 and CDR2 are SGHVS and FQNEAQ. CDR3 sequence (DNA): TGTGCCAGCAGCTTATGGGCTAGCGGAGAGTACGAGCAGTACTTC. Its protein product is CASSLWASGEYEQYF. Using reference TRBV7-8 and TRBJ2-7 for the parts outside the CDR3, the full variable domain is GAGVSQSPRYKVAKRGQDVALRCDPISGHVSLFWYQQALGQGPEFLTYFQNEAQLDKSGLPSDRFFAERPEGSVSTLKIQRTQQEDSAVYLCASSLWASGEYEQYFGPGTRLTVT.

This chain connects TRBV5-1 to TRBJ2-1; 12 positions match TRBD2. Germline V gene sequence: CDR1 SGHRS, CDR2 YFSETQ. V lost 5 bases to trimming and J lost 2 bases; unmatched junction nucleotides: 14. This CDR3 comprises 19 residues. The CDR3 DNA follows: TGCGCCAGCAGTATTAAGACTAGCGGGAGTTGGGTGACCTACAATGAGCAGTTCTTC. Its translation: CASSIKTSGSWVTYNEQFF.

In regard to this clone: The identical CDR3 is also encoded by other nucleotide sequences in the sample. V and J are TRBV11-2 and TRBJ2-2, with a possible D match to TRBD2 (5 bases). Looked up from germline, CDR1 is SGHAT and CDR2 is FQNNGV. The V and J ends lost 4 bases and 8 bases respectively, with 11 bases between them. CDR3 length equals 13 residues. This CDR3 reads CASSSRGTGELFF. The CDR3, as DNA: TGTGCCAGCAGCTCCCGGGGTACTGGGGAGCTGTTTTTT.

The sample holds one count of this clone. This chain connects TRBV7-3 to TRBJ2-1; 8 bases line up with TRBD2. CDR1 is SGHTA, CDR2 FQGTGA, per germline. This CDR3 has 13 amino acids. The ends lost 2 bases at V and 14 bases at J; junction bases unmatched: 8. DNA for the CDR3: TGTGCCAGCAGCTTACACCCGACTAGCGTAAAGTTCTTC. It codes for CASSLHPTSVKFF.

This sequence joins TRBV15 and TRBJ2-1, with 11 bases fitting TRBD1. Germline V lookup: CDR1 LNHNV, CDR2 YYDKDF (reference sequence). The CDR3 contains 15 residues. J lost 6 bases, V lost 4 bases, and 5 bases had no gene match. As DNA, the CDR3 is TGTGCCACCAGCACTCCCGGGACAGGGGGCAATGAGCAGTTCTTC. It specifies CATSTPGTGGNEQFF.

V is TRBV30 and J is TRBJ2-7; D might be TRBD2 (6 bases). The CDR3 extends over 14 amino acids. The V end was cut by 0 bases, the J end by 0 bases, with 9 bases between. Germline V gene lookup returns CDR1 GTSNPN and CDR2 SVGIG (reference sequence). CDR3 DNA: TGTGCCTGGAGTGTAAGTAGCGGCTCCTACGAGCAGTACTTC. It is translated as CAWSVSSGSYEQYF.